The clone carrying this TCR beta chain was seen only a few times. What it recognizes is unknown. The source of the sample is a study of blood T cells in healthy people across ages. Whole-study findings and limits: Both naive CD4+ cell counts and diversity were greater in long-lived donors than in aged donors.

Then a second PCR, running about 6 to 12 cycles, was carried out with a sample-barcoded 5' primer and a J-beta primer mix. TCRdb ran MiXCR on the 5' RACE reads and lists one entry per CDR3 protein. The sample comprises around 1,500,000 distinct CDR3 sequences, approximately 28% of which are singletons, and approximately 7.7% rests with the top ten. Caucasian individuals from Russia who were healthy and aged 6 to 90 acted as donors. The sequenced sample consisted of blood. This sequence originates from a woman in her twenties or thirties in good health.

This chain's CDR3 is CASSRQPGLAGETQYF. In DNA form, the CDR3 reads TGTGCCAGCAGCCGACAGCCGGGACTAGCGGGAGAGACCCAGTACTTC. V gene TRBV12-3 or TRBV12-4 combines with J gene TRBJ2-5, with 12 bases identical to TRBD2. V shed 6 bases and J 4 bases; nucleotides not matched to a gene: 9. The CDR3 consists of 16 residues.